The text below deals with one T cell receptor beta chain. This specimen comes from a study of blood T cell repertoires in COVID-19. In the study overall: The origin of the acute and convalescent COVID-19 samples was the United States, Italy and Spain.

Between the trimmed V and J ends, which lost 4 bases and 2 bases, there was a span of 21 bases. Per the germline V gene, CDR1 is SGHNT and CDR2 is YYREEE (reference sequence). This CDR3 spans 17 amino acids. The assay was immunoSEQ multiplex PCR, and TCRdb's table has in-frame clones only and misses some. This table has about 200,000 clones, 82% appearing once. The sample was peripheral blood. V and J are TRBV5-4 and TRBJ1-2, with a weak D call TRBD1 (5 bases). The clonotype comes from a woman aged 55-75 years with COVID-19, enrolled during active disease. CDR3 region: CASSPETATRENYGYTF. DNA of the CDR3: TGTGCCAGCAGCCCGGAGACAGCAACAAGGGAAAACTATGGCTACACCTTC.